This TCR beta chain was sequenced during a study of blood T cell repertoires in COVID-19. Germline V gene data show CDR1 as MDHEN and CDR2 as SYDVKM. The J segment lost 1 base and the V segment lost 7 bases, leaving 13 bases of the junction unmatched. The length of the CDR3 is 16 residues. The protocol was immunoSEQ multiplex PCR, while the TCRdb copy is restricted to in-frame clones and leaves out a portion. The table records fewer than 450,000 clones, about 91% of them present only once. The chain combines TRBV28 with TRBJ2-7; 7 nucleotides align to TRBD1. This receptor was taken from a woman in her 50s with COVID-19, enrolled during active disease. Input material: peripheral blood. In nucleotides, the CDR3 is TGTGCCAGCACCTTTTATGAGGGGGCTGCATCCTACGAGCAGTACTTC. The encoded protein is CASTFYEGAASYEQYF.